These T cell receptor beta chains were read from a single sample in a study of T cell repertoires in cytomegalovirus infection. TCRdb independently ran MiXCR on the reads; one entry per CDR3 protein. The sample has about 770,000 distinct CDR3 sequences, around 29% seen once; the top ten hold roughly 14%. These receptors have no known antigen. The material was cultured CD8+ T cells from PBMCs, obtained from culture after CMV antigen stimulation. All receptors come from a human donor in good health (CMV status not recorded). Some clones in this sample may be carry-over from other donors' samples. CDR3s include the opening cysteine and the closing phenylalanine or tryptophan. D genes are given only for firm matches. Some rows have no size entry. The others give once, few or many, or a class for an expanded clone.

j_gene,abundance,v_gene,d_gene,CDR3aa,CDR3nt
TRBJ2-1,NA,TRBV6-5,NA,CASSYTPYNEQFF,TGTGCCAGCAGCTACACCCCATACAATGAGCAGTTCTTC
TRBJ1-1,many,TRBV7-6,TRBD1,CASSRGTGNTEAFF,TGTGCCAGCAGCCGTGGGACAGGGAACACTGAAGCTTTCTTT
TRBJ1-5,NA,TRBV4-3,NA,CASSQGIVSNQPQHF,TGCGCCAGCAGCCAAGGGATAGTTAGCAATCAGCCCCAGCATTTT
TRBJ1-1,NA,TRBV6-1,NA,CASSEEEGGRLGEAFF,TGTGCCAGCAGTGAAGAGGAAGGGGGGCGATTGGGTGAAGCTTTCTTT
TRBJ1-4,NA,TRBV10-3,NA,CAISDQQGTNEKLFF,TGTGCCATCAGTGACCAACAGGGCACTAATGAAAAACTGTTTTTT
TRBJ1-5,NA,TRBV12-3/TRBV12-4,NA,CASTAGGASQPQHF,TGTGCCAGCACTGCGGGGGGGGCGAGTCAGCCCCAGCATTTT
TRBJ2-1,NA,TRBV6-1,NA,CASNLQGPYNEQFF,TGTGCCAGCAACTTACAGGGTCCCTACAATGAGCAGTTCTTC
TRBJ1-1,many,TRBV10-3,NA,CAISPRRTVGGHTEAFF,TGTGCCATCAGTCCGCGGCGGACGGTAGGGGGGCACACTGAAGCTTTCTTT
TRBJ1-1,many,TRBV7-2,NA,CASSYVGVNTEAFF,TGTGCCAGCAGCTACGTAGGGGTGAACACTGAAGCTTTCTTT
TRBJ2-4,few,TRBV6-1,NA,CASSEADRFVQYF,TGTGCCAGCAGTGAAGCGGACCGTTTCGTTCAGTACTTC
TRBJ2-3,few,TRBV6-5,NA,CASSRGWSTDTQYF,TGTGCCAGCAGTCGGGGTTGGAGCACAGATACGCAGTATTTT
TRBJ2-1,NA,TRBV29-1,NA,CSVDGHQLGNEQFF,TGCAGCGTTGATGGACACCAGCTGGGCAATGAGCAGTTCTTC
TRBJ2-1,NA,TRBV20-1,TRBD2,CSARGLAGGSLKEQFF,TGCAGTGCTAGGGGACTAGCGGGGGGGTCGTTGAAGGAGCAGTTCTTC
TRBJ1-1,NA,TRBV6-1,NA,CASSELAAWSTEAFF,TGTGCCAGCAGTGAACTCGCAGCTTGGAGCACTGAAGCTTTCTTT
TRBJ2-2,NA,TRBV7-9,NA,CASSLEVWDTATGELFF,TGTGCCAGCAGCTTAGAAGTTTGGGACACAGCGACCGGGGAGCTGTTTTTT
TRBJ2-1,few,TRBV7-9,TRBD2,CASSPSYGTNYNEQFF,TGTGCCAGCAGCCCAAGCTATGGGACTAACTACAATGAGCAGTTCTTC
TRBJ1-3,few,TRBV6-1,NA,CASSESNGNTIYF,TGTGCCAGCAGTGAAAGTAATGGAAACACCATATATTTT
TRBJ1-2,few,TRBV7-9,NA,CASSLLGQEVNYGYTF,TGTGCCAGCAGCTTACTCGGGCAGGAGGTTAACTATGGCTACACCTTC
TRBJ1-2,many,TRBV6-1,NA,CASSRTVNYGYTF,TGTGCCAGCTCAAGGACAGTTAACTATGGCTACACCTTC
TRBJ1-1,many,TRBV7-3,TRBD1,CASRRGQGAAEAFF,TGTGCCAGCAGGCGGGGACAGGGAGCCGCTGAAGCTTTCTTT
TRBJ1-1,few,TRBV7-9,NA,CASSLEDWRTEAFF,TGTGCCAGCAGCTTAGAGGACTGGAGGACTGAAGCTTTCTTT
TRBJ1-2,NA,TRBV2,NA,CASSERQNTHGYTF,TGTGCCAGCAGTGAGCGGCAGAACACTCATGGCTACACCTTC